Many counts were recorded for the clone carrying this TCR beta chain. The CDR3 is made up of 15 amino acids. V was trimmed by 6 bases and J by 0 bases, leaving 12 bases between them. These data belong to a study of T cells in Graves' hyperthyroidism and ophthalmopathy. TCR beta CDR3 regions were amplified from RNA transcripts. TCR CDR3 underwent first-round RT-PCR with the HTBI primer set. Using its own MiXCR run on the multiplex PCR reads, TCRdb lists one record per CDR3 protein. Here the sample spans about 690,000 distinct CDR3 sequences, roughly 17% being singletons. The sequence derives from a man over 45 with Graves' hyperthyroidism. V usage is TRBV12-3 or TRBV12-4 and J usage is TRBJ2-1; D may be TRBD2 (6 bases). What was sequenced was blood. DNA of the CDR3: TGTGCCAGCAGGAATAGCGGCAGCTCCTACAATGAGCAGTTCTTC. Amino acids: CASRNSGSSYNEQFF.